This T cell receptor (beta chain) was sequenced for a study of early T cells in non-severe SARS-CoV-2 infection. Germline CDR1 reads SGHAT; CDR2 reads FQNNGV. V was trimmed by 6 bases and J by 4 bases, leaving 15 bases between them. The CDR3 has 14 residues. TCRdb fed the 5' RACE reads into MiXCR, producing one record per CDR3 protein. The repertoire holds tens of thousands of distinct CDR3 sequences, approximately 6.1% seen once, with around an eighth in the top ten. This clonotype was observed many times. The sequencing sample was made of whole blood. The J gene is TRBJ1-1, the V gene TRBV11-2; TRBD1 is a possible D gene (5 bases). The TCR comes from an adult who was a healthcare worker with PCR-confirmed SARS-CoV-2 infection or an uninfected control (not recorded which). The CDR3 is CASSSGRLSTEAFF. CDR3 DNA sequence: TGTGCCAGCAGTTCGGGACGGTTGAGCACTGAAGCTTTCTTT.